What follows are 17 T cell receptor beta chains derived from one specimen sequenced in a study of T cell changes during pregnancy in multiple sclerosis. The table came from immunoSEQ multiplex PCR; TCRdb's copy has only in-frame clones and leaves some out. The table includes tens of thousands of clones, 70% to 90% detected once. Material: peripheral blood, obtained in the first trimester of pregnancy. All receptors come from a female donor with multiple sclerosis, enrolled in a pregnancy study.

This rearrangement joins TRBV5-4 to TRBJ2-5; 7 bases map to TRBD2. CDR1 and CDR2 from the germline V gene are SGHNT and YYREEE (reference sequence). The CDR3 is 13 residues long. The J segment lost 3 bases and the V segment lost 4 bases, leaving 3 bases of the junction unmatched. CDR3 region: CASSLTSEETQYF. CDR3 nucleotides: TGTGCCAGCAGCCTTACTAGCGAAGAGACCCAGTACTTC.

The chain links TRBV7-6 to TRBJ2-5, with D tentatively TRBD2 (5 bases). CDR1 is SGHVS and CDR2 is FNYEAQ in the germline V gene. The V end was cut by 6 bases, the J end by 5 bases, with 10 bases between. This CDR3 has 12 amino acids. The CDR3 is CASSSRGETQYF. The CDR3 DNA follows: TGTGCCAGCAGTTCACGCGGGGAGACCCAGTACTTC.

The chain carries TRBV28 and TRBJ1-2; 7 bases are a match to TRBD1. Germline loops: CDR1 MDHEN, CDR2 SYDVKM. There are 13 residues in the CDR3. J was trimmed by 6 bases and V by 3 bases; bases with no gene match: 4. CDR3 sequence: CASSFSGGNGYTF. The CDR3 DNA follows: TGTGCCAGCAGTTTCTCAGGGGGGAATGGCTACACCTTC.

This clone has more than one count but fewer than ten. The CDR3: CAHRLTGESEQYF. The CDR3 DNA reads TGTGCCCACCGATTGACAGGGGAGAGCGAGCAGTACTTC. The rearrangement joins TRBV28 to TRBJ2-7; 8 positions match TRBD1. The CDR3 is made up of 13 amino acids. V lost 11 bases to trimming and J lost 6 bases; unmatched junction nucleotides: 12. The germline V gene has CDR1 MDHEN and CDR2 SYDVKM.

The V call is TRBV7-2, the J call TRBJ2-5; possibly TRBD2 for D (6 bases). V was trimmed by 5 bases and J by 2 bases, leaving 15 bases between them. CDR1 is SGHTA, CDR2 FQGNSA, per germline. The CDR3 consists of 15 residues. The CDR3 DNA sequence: TGTGCCAGCAGCGGTAAATATGGAGGGCAAGAGACCCAGTACTTC. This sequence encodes CASSGKYGGQETQYF. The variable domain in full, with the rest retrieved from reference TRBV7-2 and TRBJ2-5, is GAGVSQSPSNKVTEKGKDVELRCDPISGHTALYWYRQSLGQGLEFLIYFQGNSAPDKSGLPSDRFSAERTGGSVSTLTIQRTQQEDSAVYLCASSGKYGGQETQYFGPGTRLLVL.

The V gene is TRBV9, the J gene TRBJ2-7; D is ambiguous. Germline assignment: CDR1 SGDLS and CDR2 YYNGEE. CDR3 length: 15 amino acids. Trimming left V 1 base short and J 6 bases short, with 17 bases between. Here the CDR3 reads CASSVLPALEGEQYF. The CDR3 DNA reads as TGTGCCAGCAGCGTACTACCGGCCCTAGAAGGCGAGCAGTACTTC.

CDR3 region: CASSRYDSRAYEQYF. The DNA for the CDR3 is TGTGCCAGTAGTCGCTACGACAGTAGGGCCTACGAGCAGTACTTC. V is TRBV19 and J is TRBJ2-7, with D maybe TRBD1 (5 bases). Germline lookup yields CDR1 LNHDA and CDR2 SQIVND (reference sequence). V shed 5 bases and J shed 2 bases, with 16 bases lying between them. This CDR3 has 15 amino acids.

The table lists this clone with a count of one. The CDR3 sequence is CASSFRGSNQPQHF. The CDR3 coding sequence is TGTGCCAGCAGTTTCAGGGGAAGCAATCAGCCCCAGCATTTT. V is TRBV27 and J is TRBJ1-5; D is possibly TRBD1 (6 bases). This CDR3 has 14 amino acids. V gave up 3 bases and J gave up 1 base, with 7 bases separating them. Germline assignment: CDR1 MNHEY and CDR2 SMNVEV (reference sequence).

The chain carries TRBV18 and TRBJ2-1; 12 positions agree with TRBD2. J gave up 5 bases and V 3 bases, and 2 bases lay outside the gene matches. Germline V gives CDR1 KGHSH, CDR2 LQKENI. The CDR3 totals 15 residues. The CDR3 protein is CASSPRLAGDNEQFF. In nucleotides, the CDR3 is TGTGCCAGCTCACCGAGACTAGCGGGGGACAATGAGCAGTTCTTC. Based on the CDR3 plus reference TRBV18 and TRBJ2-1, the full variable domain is NAGVMQNPRHLVRRRGQEARLRCSPMKGHSHVYWYRQLPEEGLKFMVYLQKENIIDESGMPKERFSAEFPKEGPSILRIQQVVRGDSAAYFCASSPRLAGDNEQFFGPGTRLTVL.

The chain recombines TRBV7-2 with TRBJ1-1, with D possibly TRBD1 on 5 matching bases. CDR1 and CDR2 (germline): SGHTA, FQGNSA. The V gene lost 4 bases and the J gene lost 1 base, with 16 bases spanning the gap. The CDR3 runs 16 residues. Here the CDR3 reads CASSWNSGGKNTEAFF. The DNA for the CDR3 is TGTGCCAGCAGCTGGAACTCTGGGGGGAAGAACACTGAAGCTTTCTTT.

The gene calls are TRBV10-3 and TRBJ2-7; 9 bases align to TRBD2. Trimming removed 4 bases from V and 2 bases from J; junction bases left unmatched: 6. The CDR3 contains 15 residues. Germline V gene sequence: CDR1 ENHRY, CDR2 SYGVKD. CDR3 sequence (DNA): TGTGCCATCAGTGGGGGACTAGCAGTCGCCTACGAGCAGTACTTC. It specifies CAISGGLAVAYEQYF.

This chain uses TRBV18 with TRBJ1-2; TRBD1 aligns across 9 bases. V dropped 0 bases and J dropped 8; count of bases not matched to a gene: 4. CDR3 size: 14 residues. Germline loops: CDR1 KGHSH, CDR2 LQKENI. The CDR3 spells CASSPPGTGSGYTF. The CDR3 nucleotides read TGTGCCAGCTCACCACCTGGGACAGGGTCCGGCTACACCTTC. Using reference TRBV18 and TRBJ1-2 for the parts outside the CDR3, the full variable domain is NAGVMQNPRHLVRRRGQEARLRCSPMKGHSHVYWYRQLPEEGLKFMVYLQKENIIDESGMPKERFSAEFPKEGPSILRIQQVVRGDSAAYFCASSPPGTGSGYTFGSGTRLTVV.

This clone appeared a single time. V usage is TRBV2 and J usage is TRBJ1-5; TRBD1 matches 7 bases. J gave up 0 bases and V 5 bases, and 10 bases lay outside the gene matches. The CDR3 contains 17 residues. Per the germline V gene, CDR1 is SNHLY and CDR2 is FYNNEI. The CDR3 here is CASSRPKGAYSNQPQHF. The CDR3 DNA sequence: TGTGCCAGCAGTCGACCCAAGGGGGCCTATAGCAATCAGCCCCAGCATTTT.

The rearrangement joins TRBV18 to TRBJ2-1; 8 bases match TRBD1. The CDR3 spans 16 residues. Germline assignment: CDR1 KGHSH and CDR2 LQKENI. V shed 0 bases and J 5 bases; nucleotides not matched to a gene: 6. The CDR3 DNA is TGTGCCAGCTCACCACCCATAGGGGGACAGGACAATGAGCAGTTCTTC. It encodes CASSPPIGGQDNEQFF. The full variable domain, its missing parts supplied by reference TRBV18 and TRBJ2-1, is NAGVMQNPRHLVRRRGQEARLRCSPMKGHSHVYWYRQLPEEGLKFMVYLQKENIIDESGMPKERFSAEFPKEGPSILRIQQVVRGDSAAYFCASSPPIGGQDNEQFFGPGTRLTVL.

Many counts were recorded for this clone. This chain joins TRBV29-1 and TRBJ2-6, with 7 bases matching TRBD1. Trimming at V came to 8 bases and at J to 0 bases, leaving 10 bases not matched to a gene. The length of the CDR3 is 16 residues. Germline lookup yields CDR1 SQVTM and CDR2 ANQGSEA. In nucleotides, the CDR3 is TGCAGCACCGAGGGACAGTCCGACTCTGGGGCCAACGTCCTGACTTTC. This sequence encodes CSTEGQSDSGANVLTF.

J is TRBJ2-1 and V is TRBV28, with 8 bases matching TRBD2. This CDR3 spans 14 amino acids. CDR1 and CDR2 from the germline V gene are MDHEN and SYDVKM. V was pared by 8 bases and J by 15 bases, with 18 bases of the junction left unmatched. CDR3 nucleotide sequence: TGTGCCAGCTCGACTGCCTCCGGGGGGGGCTTCGTGTTCTTC. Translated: CASSTASGGGFVFF.

This CDR3 reads CASTKGVAQETQYF. CDR3 DNA: TGTGCCAGCACCAAAGGGGTGGCCCAAGAGACCCAGTACTTC. The chain uses TRBV5-5 and TRBJ2-5; TRBD1 is a possible D gene (5 bases). V lost 6 bases to trimming and J lost 1 base, with 13 bases between them. The CDR3 is 14 amino acids. The germline gives CDR1 SGHKS, CDR2 YYEKEE (reference sequence).